This T cell receptor (beta chain) originates from a study of human T cells and chemical hapten exposure. Study-wide context: Chiefly female patients presented with alopecia areata, totalis or universalis. From small differences in pooled library volume came most of the variation in per-sample TCR yields.

Notes on the study in general: Once DPC sensitization occurred, TCRs above 1 in 1000 frequency showed no change.

To note about this clonotype: Its antigen is currently unknown.

During construction of the library, unique molecular identifiers were attached to individual cDNA molecules for quantitative, reproducible TCR counting. TCRdb re-derived calls from the RACE reads in MiXCR, one entry per CDR3 protein. The sample lists 120,000 or so distinct CDR3 sequences; around 15% were seen once. Time point described: patch test 1, 2 weeks after DPC sensitization. The sample's treatment: therapeutic diphenylcyclopropenone sensitization with weekly scalp DPC. The CDR3 loop spans 13 amino acids. V dropped 7 bases and J dropped 8 bases, with 16 bases sitting between them. Per germline, CDR1 MNHEY and CDR2 SVGEGT.

The sequence was collected from a man aged 18 to 29 with alopecia areata. Some clones in this sample may be carry-over from other donors' samples. The sequencing here drew on whole blood, taken in connection with sensitization to the hapten diphenylcyclopropenone (DPC). This sequence joins TRBV6-2 or TRBV6-3 and TRBJ2-3; D is perhaps TRBD1 (5 bases). The CDR3 spells CASMGLDPRTQYF. CDR3 DNA sequence: TGTGCCAGCATGGGGCTGGATCCCCGTACGCAGTATTTT.